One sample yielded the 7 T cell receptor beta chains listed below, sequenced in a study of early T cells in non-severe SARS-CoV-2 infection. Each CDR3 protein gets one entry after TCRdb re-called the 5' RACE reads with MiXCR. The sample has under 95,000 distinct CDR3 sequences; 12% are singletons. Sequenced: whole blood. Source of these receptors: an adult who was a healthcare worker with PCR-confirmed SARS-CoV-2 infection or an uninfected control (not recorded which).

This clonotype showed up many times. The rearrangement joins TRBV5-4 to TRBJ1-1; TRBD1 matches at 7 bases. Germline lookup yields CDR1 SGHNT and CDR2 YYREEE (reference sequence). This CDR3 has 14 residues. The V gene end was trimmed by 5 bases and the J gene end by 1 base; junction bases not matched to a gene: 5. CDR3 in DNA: TGTGCCAGCAGAAATGGACAGGAGAACACTGAAGCTTTCTTT. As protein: CASRNGQENTEAFF.

CDR3 residues: CSASSAGRAREQYF. The CDR3 region has the DNA TGCAGTGCTAGTTCGGCCGGGAGGGCCCGAGAGCAGTACTTC. The V gene is TRBV20-1, the J gene TRBJ2-7, with 8 nucleotides matching TRBD2. Germline V gene lookup returns CDR1 DFQATT and CDR2 SNEGSKA (reference sequence). The J segment lost 7 bases and the V segment lost 3 bases, leaving 11 bases of the junction unmatched. CDR3 length equals 14 residues.

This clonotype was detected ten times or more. The CDR3 bases are TGCAGCGCAAGACAGGGGGCTGGTGAGACCCAGTACTTC. This gives the protein CSARQGAGETQYF. This rearrangement joins TRBV29-1 to TRBJ2-5, with TRBD1 matching over 10 bases. The CDR3 spans 13 residues. The trim removed 7 bases at V and 5 bases at J, leaving 7 bases unmatched. Germline assignment: CDR1 SQVTM and CDR2 ANQGSEA. Looking up the rest from reference TRBV29-1 and TRBJ2-5 gives the full variable domain: SAVISQKPSRDICQRGTSLTIQCQVDSQVTMMFWYRQQPGQSLTLIATANQGSEATYESGFVIDKFPISRPNLTFSTLTVSNMSPEDSSIYLCSARQGAGETQYFGPGTRLLVL.

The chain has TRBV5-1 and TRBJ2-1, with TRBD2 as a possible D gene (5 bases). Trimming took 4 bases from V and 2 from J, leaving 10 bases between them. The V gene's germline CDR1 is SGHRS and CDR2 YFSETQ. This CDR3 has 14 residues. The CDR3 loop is CASSISDTYNEQFF. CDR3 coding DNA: TGCGCCAGCAGCATTAGCGATACCTACAATGAGCAGTTCTTC.

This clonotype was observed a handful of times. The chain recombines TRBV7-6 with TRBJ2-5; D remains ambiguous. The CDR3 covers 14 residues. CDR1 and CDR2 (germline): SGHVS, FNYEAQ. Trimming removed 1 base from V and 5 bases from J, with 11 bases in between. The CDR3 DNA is TGTGCCAGCAGCTTAGGGCTCTTAGGGGAGACCCAGTACTTC. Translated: CASSLGLLGETQYF.

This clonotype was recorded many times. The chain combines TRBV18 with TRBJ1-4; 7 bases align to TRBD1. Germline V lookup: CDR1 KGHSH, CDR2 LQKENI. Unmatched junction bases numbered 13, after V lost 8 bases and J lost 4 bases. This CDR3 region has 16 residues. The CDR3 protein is CASTGTASTFNEKLFF. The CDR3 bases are TGTGCCAGCACAGGGACAGCCTCGACCTTTAATGAAAAACTGTTTTTT.

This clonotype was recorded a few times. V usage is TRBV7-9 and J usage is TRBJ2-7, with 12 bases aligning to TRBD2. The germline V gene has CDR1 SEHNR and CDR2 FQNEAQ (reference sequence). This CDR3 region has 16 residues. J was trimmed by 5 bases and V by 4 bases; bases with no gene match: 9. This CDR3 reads CASSSSASGRAHEQYF. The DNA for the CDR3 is TGTGCCAGCAGCTCATCGGCTAGCGGGAGGGCCCACGAGCAGTACTTC.